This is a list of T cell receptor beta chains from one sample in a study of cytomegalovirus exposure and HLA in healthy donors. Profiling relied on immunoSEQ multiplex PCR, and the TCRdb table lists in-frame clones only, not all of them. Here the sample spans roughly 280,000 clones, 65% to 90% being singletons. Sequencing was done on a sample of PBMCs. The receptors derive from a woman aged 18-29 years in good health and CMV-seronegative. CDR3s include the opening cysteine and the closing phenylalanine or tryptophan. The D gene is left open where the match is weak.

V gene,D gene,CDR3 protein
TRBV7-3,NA,CASSLDSGIGGELFF
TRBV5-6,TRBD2,CASSGVLRGDYYEQYF
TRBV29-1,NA,CSVEASDYGYTF
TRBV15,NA,CATSSHGGEKLFF
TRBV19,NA,CASSMRVVYNEQFF
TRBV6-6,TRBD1,CAGGDRVQPQHF
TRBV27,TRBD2,CASSPGTSYTDTQYF
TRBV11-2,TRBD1,CASSQWDRSSGNTIYF
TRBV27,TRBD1,CASSILPPGGTGYGYTF
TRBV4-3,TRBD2,CASSQSASGGPYNEQFF